Described below is a single T cell receptor (beta chain) sequence and its context. The entry originates in a study of T cell responses to AZD1222 COVID-19 vaccine. Study summary: Samples with a second dose at about 4 or about 12 weeks were pooled together.

V gave up 5 bases and J gave up 5 bases; unmatched junction bases: 2. This CDR3 is built from 13 residues. CDR1 is LGHDT and CDR2 is YNNKEL in the germline V gene (reference sequence). Assay used: immunoSEQ multiplex PCR; TCRdb lists only in-frame clones, some missing. Here the sample spans approximately 100,000 clones, roughly nine tenths being singletons. The source is an adult in good health. This material consisted of peripheral blood, taken on day 0 of AZD1222 vaccination. V is TRBV3-1 (or the pseudogene TRBV3-2) and J is TRBJ1-2, with 10 bases fitting TRBD1. DNA of the CDR3: TGTGCCAGCAGCTGGGACAGGGGTTATGGCTACACCTTC. It codes for CASSWDRGYGYTF.